This passage covers 14 T cell receptor beta chains from one sample sequenced in a study of blood T cell repertoires in COVID-19. Sequencing used immunoSEQ multiplex PCR; TCRdb keeps in-frame clones, though not all of them. The table lists about 250,000 clones, roughly 89% of them singletons, with roughly 2% in the top ten. Sample: peripheral blood. Every receptor here comes from a woman in her fifties or sixties with COVID-19, enrolled during active disease.

The chain couples TRBV4-1 to TRBJ2-3; perhaps TRBD1 as D (6 bases). Germline V gene sequence: CDR1 MGHRA, CDR2 YSYEKL. This CDR3 has 14 residues. V lost 4 bases to trimming and J lost 6 bases, with 14 bases between them. CDR3 amino acids: CASSLNRVLDTQYF. CDR3 sequence (DNA): TGCGCCAGCAGCCTAAACAGGGTTTTGGATACGCAGTATTTT.

This chain links TRBV29-1 with TRBJ1-1, with unresolved D. The CDR3 has 12 residues. CDR1 and CDR2 (germline): SQVTM, ANQGSEA. Trimming removed 5 bases at V and 7 bases at J, with 14 bases between. CDR3 amino acids: CSVKFPNGEAFF. CDR3 nucleotides: TGCAGCGTTAAATTCCCCAACGGTGAAGCTTTCTTT. The variable domain in full, with the rest retrieved from reference TRBV29-1 and TRBJ1-1, is SAVISQKPSRDICQRGTSLTIQCQVDSQVTMMFWYRQQPGQSLTLIATANQGSEATYESGFVIDKFPISRPNLTFSTLTVSNMSPEDSSIYLCSVKFPNGEAFFGQGTRLTVV.

This clone has just one count. J is TRBJ2-1 and V is TRBV7-2; TRBD2 agrees at 9 bases. Looked up from germline, CDR1 is SGHTA and CDR2 is FQGNSA. Trimming at V came to 4 bases and at J to 1 base, leaving 8 bases not matched to a gene. The CDR3 has 17 residues. The CDR3 sequence: CASSSPAGGLSYNEQFF. CDR3 coding DNA: TGTGCCAGCAGCTCCCCAGCGGGGGGCTTATCCTACAATGAGCAGTTCTTC.

This sequence joins TRBV11-2 and TRBJ1-1; no clear D gene. Trimming stripped 1 base from V and 11 bases from J, with 11 bases between. The CDR3 has 12 residues. Germline CDR1 SGHAT, CDR2 FQNNGV. In DNA, the CDR3 is TGTGCCAGCAGCTTAGCCCCCCCGTATGCTTTCTTT. Encoded protein: CASSLAPPYAFF.

This chain links TRBV5-1 with TRBJ1-4; TRBD1 aligns across 8 bases. The CDR3 sequence is 15 residues long. Trimming cost V 3 bases and J 7 bases; bases outside gene matches: 8. The germline V gene has CDR1 SGHRS and CDR2 YFSETQ. The CDR3 loop reads CASSSNRGSGEKLFF. DNA for the CDR3: TGCGCCAGCAGCTCTAACAGGGGGTCGGGTGAAAAACTGTTTTTT. The whole variable domain, filled in from reference TRBV5-1 and TRBJ1-4, reads KAGVTQTPRYLIKTRGQQVTLSCSPISGHRSVSWYQQTPGQGLQFLFEYFSETQRNKGNFPGRFSGRQFSNSRSEMNVSTLELGDSALYLCASSSNRGSGEKLFFGSGTQLSVL.

The chain carries TRBV9 and TRBJ2-2; 9 positions agree with TRBD1. The CDR3 is 17 amino acids. CDR1 is SGDLS, CDR2 YYNGEE, per germline. V lost 1 base to trimming and J lost 5 bases; unmatched junction nucleotides: 9. In DNA form, the CDR3 reads TGTGCCAGCAGCGTACCCCCTACAGGGGGCCGGACCGGGGAGCTGTTTTTT. It codes for CASSVPPTGGRTGELFF. Filled out from reference TRBV9 and TRBJ2-2, the complete variable domain reads DSGVTQTPKHLITATGQRVTLRCSPRSGDLSVYWYQQSLDQGLQFLIQYYNGEERAKGNILERFSAQQFPDLHSELNLSSLELGDSALYFCASSVPPTGGRTGELFFGEGSRLTVL.

V usage is TRBV7-2 and J usage is TRBJ2-3; D call uncertain. The CDR3 contains 11 residues. CDR1 SGHTA and CDR2 FQGNSA come from the germline V gene. Trimming took 5 bases from V and 8 from J, leaving 8 bases between them. This chain's CDR3 is CASSNPGTQYF. DNA for the CDR3: TGTGCCAGCAGCAACCCCGGTACGCAGTATTTT.

The chain combines TRBV7-2 with TRBJ1-1; the D gene is possibly TRBD1 (6 bases). Per the germline V gene, CDR1 is SGHTA and CDR2 is FQGNSA. Trimming cost V 0 bases and J 2 bases, with 7 bases left between them. This CDR3 spans 14 amino acids. The CDR3 loop is CASSLAGHNTEAFF. CDR3 coding DNA: TGTGCCAGCAGCTTAGCGGGACATAACACTGAAGCTTTCTTT.

CDR3 sequence: CASTTGVSYNSPLHF. For the CDR3, the DNA is TGCGCCAGCACCACAGGGGTTTCCTATAATTCACCCCTCCACTTT. The chain joins TRBV4-3 to TRBJ1-6, with 7 bases that match TRBD1. CDR3 length equals 15 residues. V lost 7 bases and J lost 1; bases outside the gene matches: 4. From germline, CDR1 is LGHNA and CDR2 YSLEER.

The chain carries TRBV7-2 and TRBJ1-6, with D uncertain. The CDR3 contains 14 residues. The germline V gene encodes CDR1 SGHTA and CDR2 FQGNSA. V lost 6 bases and J lost 5, with 11 bases in between. The CDR3 spells CASSLSRDNSPLHF. CDR3 coding DNA: TGTGCCAGCAGTCTCTCGCGGGATAATTCACCCCTCCACTTT. Full variable domain (missing parts from reference TRBV7-2 and TRBJ1-6): GAGVSQSPSNKVTEKGKDVELRCDPISGHTALYWYRQSLGQGLEFLIYFQGNSAPDKSGLPSDRFSAERTGGSVSTLTIQRTQQEDSAVYLCASSLSRDNSPLHFGNGTRLTVT.

This chain joins TRBV2 and TRBJ2-7; TRBD2 is a possible D gene (5 bases). This CDR3 contains 12 residues. Trimming cost V 8 bases and J 6 bases, with 14 bases left between them. The germline gives CDR1 SNHLY, CDR2 FYNNEI. This chain's CDR3 is CASGGLTPEQYF. The CDR3 coding sequence is TGTGCCAGCGGAGGACTTACCCCCGAGCAGTACTTC.

The genes are TRBV5-6 and TRBJ1-3; D is undetermined. V was cut by 4 bases and J by 4 bases, with 12 bases left in between. The germline CDR1 and CDR2 sequences are SGHDT and YYEEEE. The CDR3 is 14 residues long. The CDR3 bases are TGTGCCAGCAGCCTGAGTGGTACCGGAAACACCATATATTTT. This codes for CASSLSGTGNTIYF.

The chain combines TRBV5-1 with TRBJ2-2; 8 bases match TRBD2. J gave up 6 bases and V 0 bases, and 4 bases lay outside the gene matches. The CDR3 extends over 15 amino acids. Germline CDR1 is SGHRS and CDR2 is YFSETQ. The CDR3 sequence is CASSLAGGAAGELFF. Written as DNA, the CDR3 is TGCGCCAGCAGCTTGGCCGGGGGGGCCGCCGGGGAGCTGTTTTTT.

This chain links TRBV5-6 with TRBJ2-2, with D unresolved. Germline V lookup: CDR1 SGHDT, CDR2 YYEEEE. V lost 7 bases to trimming and J lost 1 base, with 17 bases between them. There are 16 residues in the CDR3. Here the CDR3 DNA reads TGTGCCAGCGGTAGAGTTTACAGTTTGAACACCGGGGAGCTGTTTTTT. This sequence encodes CASGRVYSLNTGELFF.